Listed here are 17 T cell receptor beta chains from one sample, sequenced in a study of graft-versus-host responses after intestinal transplantation. The data were produced by immunoSEQ multiplex PCR, yet TCRdb's version contains in-frame clones alone and is incomplete. The table shows 98,000 or so clones, with roughly 87% occurring only once. Their antigens remain unidentified. Sample: unstimulated CD4+ T cells sorted from spleen or lymph node cells, taken before intestinal transplant. The receptors come from a human donor who received an intestinal transplant.

The count of this clone is one. J is TRBJ2-3 and V is TRBV6-1; TRBD2 matches 8 bases. The germline V gene encodes CDR1 MNHNS and CDR2 SASEGT. This CDR3 has 15 residues. The V gene end was trimmed by 5 bases and the J gene end by 2 bases; junction bases not matched to a gene: 6. The CDR3 coding sequence is TGTGCCAGCAGTCGAGCGGGAGTGATCACAGATACGCAGTATTTT. It encodes CASSRAGVITDTQYF.

The CDR3 nucleotides are TGTGCCAGCACCACTGGACAGGTGAACTCACCCCTCCACTTT. Its translation is CASTTGQVNSPLHF. V is TRBV27 and J is TRBJ1-6; 7 positions agree with TRBD1. There are 14 residues in the CDR3. The trim removed 7 bases at V and 10 bases at J, leaving 10 bases unmatched. Germline CDR1 is MNHEY and CDR2 is SMNVEV (reference sequence).

This clone was detected only once. The chain combines TRBV18 with TRBJ1-1; 10 bases fit TRBD1. The trim removed 5 bases at V and 4 bases at J, leaving 7 bases unmatched. The CDR3 has 15 amino acids. The germline V gene encodes CDR1 KGHSH and CDR2 LQKENI. The CDR3 nucleotides are TGTGCCAGCTCATCACGCGGACAGGGGGTCACTGAAGCTTTCTTT. Protein: CASSSRGQGVTEAFF.

The chain combines TRBV6-5 with TRBJ2-5; D remains ambiguous. The CDR3 contains 15 residues. Looked up from germline, CDR1 is MNHEY and CDR2 is SVGAGI. Trimming took 0 bases from V and 5 from J, leaving 13 bases between them. CDR3 sequence: CASSYSSVRWETQYF. The CDR3, as DNA: TGTGCCAGCAGTTACTCATCGGTCAGGTGGGAGACCCAGTACTTC.

The rearrangement joins TRBV28 to TRBJ2-5; D uncertain. CDR3 length: 11 amino acids. The germline CDR1 and CDR2 sequences are MDHEN and SYDVKM. Trimming removed 6 bases from V and 1 base from J, with 3 bases in between. CDR3 in amino acids: CASRSQETQYF. The DNA for the CDR3 is TGTGCCAGCAGGAGCCAAGAGACCCAGTACTTC. The whole variable domain, remainder taken from reference TRBV28 and TRBJ2-5, is DVKVTQSSRYLVKRTGEKVFLECVQDMDHENMFWYRQDPGLGLRLIYFSYDVKMKEKGDIPEGYSVSREKKERFSLILESASTNQTSMYLCASRSQETQYFGPGTRLLVL.

The gene calls are TRBV18 and TRBJ2-7, with TRBD1 as a possible D gene (6 bases). CDR3 length: 16 amino acids. The V gene's germline CDR1 is KGHSH and CDR2 LQKENI. V lost 3 bases to trimming and J lost 2 bases, with 17 bases between them. CDR3 amino acids: CASSPLFLTGPYEQYF. In DNA, the CDR3 is TGTGCCAGCTCACCTTTGTTCCTGACAGGCCCCTACGAGCAGTACTTC.

The chain links TRBV5-5 to TRBJ2-7; weak D call: TRBD1 (5 bases). Germline-derived CDR1 and CDR2 are SGHKS and YYEKEE (reference sequence). Trimming shortened V by 0 bases and J by 6 bases, and 13 bases separated the two germline ends. The CDR3 is 14 amino acids. The CDR3 DNA is TGTGCCAGCAGCTTGGGCCGGGCAGGGATCGAGCAGTACTTC. Amino acids: CASSLGRAGIEQYF. Using reference TRBV5-5 and TRBJ2-7 for the parts outside the CDR3, the full variable domain is DAGVTQSPTHLIKTRGQQVTLRCSPISGHKSVSWYQQVLGQGPQFIFQYYEKEERGRGNFPDRFSARQFPNYSSELNVNALLLGDSALYLCASSLGRAGIEQYFGPGTRLTVT.

The chain is built from TRBV7-3 and TRBJ2-5, with unresolved D. Germline V gives CDR1 SGHTA, CDR2 FQGTGA. Trimming left V 5 bases short and J 4 bases short, with 17 bases between. This CDR3 has 15 amino acids. Here the CDR3 DNA reads TGTGCCAGCAGCCCGATGGCAGCCTCTATAGAGACCCAGTACTTC. Its translation: CASSPMAASIETQYF.

This CDR3 reads CASSPTPRAGGPGYNEQFF. The CDR3 DNA is TGTGCCAGCAGCCCAACCCCCAGAGCGGGGGGGCCGGGTTACAATGAGCAGTTCTTC. This rearrangement joins TRBV9 to TRBJ2-1, with 10 bases aligning to TRBD2. J gave up 4 bases and V 4 bases, and 17 bases lay outside the gene matches. CDR1 and CDR2 from the germline V gene are SGDLS and YYNGEE. The length of the CDR3 is 19 residues.

This clone was detected once. The chain carries TRBV7-6 and TRBJ2-5; 11 nucleotides agree with TRBD2. Germline CDR1 is SGHVS and CDR2 is FNYEAQ. After removal of 5 bases from V and 5 bases from J, the junction contained 10 bases not matched to a gene. This CDR3 has 16 amino acids. The CDR3 coding sequence is TGTGCCAGCAGCCCAGTTAGCGGGAGGGCCGGGGAGACCCAGTACTTC. It yields the protein CASSPVSGRAGETQYF.

This chain uses TRBV15 with TRBJ2-5, with D possibly matching TRBD1 (6 bases). The CDR3 sequence is 14 residues long. V lost 8 bases and J 2 bases, leaving 15 bases between the germline ends. Germline V CDR1 and CDR2: LNHNV, YYDKDF (reference sequence). The DNA for the CDR3 is TGTGCCACCGGCCCAGGGGCAGTTCAAGAGACCCAGTACTTC. Encoded protein: CATGPGAVQETQYF.

The chain employs TRBV10-3 and TRBJ1-5, with D possibly TRBD1 on 5 matching bases. This CDR3 has 13 amino acids. Trimming took off 0 bases at V and 6 bases at J, with 6 bases between the two ends. Per the germline V gene, CDR1 is ENHRY and CDR2 is SYGVKD. The chain's CDR3 is CAISESRGQPQHF. CDR3 in DNA: TGTGCCATCAGTGAGTCGAGGGGTCAGCCCCAGCATTTT.

The CDR3 loop reads CASSPQEGRAPLHF. DNA of the CDR3: TGTGCCAGTAGCCCTCAAGAAGGGCGGGCACCCCTCCACTTT. The chain links TRBV19 to TRBJ1-6; the D is unclear. CDR1 is LNHDA, CDR2 SQIVND, per germline (reference sequence). The CDR3 consists of 14 residues. Trimming stripped 6 bases from V and 11 bases from J, with 17 bases between.

This chain joins TRBV2 and TRBJ2-7; TRBD2 agrees at 11 bases. Trimming removed 5 bases from V and 6 bases from J; junction bases left unmatched: 12. This CDR3 region has 16 residues. CDR1 SNHLY and CDR2 FYNNEI come from the germline V gene. The CDR3 loop is CASSPSLAGGIGEQYF. CDR3 DNA: TGTGCCAGCAGTCCATCTCTAGCGGGAGGCATCGGCGAGCAGTACTTC.

V gene TRBV7-3 combines with J gene TRBJ2-2; no clear D. CDR1 and CDR2 from the germline V gene are SGHTA and FQGTGA. The CDR3 contains 11 residues. Trimming pared 2 bases from V and 6 bases from J, leaving 1 base between. CDR3: CASSLSGELFF. The CDR3, as DNA: TGTGCCAGCAGCTTATCCGGGGAGCTGTTTTTT.

The V call is TRBV2, the J call TRBJ1-4, with unresolved D. This CDR3 comprises 15 residues. Looked up from germline, CDR1 is SNHLY and CDR2 is FYNNEI. Trimming took 7 bases from V and 0 from J, leaving 12 bases between them. This CDR3 reads CASMEQRATNEKLFF. The CDR3 region has the DNA TGTGCCAGCATGGAGCAGCGAGCAACTAATGAAAAACTGTTTTTT.

The rearrangement uses TRBV30 and TRBJ1-4, with D possibly being TRBD1 (5 bases). Germline-derived CDR1 and CDR2 are GTSNPN and SVGIG (reference sequence). The CDR3 has 15 residues. The V and J ends lost 2 bases and 7 bases respectively, with 17 bases between them. The CDR3 DNA reads TGTGCCTGGAGTCTGTGGAGGGGAGGAGGTGAAAAACTGTTTTTT. Its protein is CAWSLWRGGGEKLFF.